The present entry profiles one T cell receptor (beta chain) with its context. As yet, its antigen is unknown. TCRdb's copy holds only in-frame clones and misses some; the assay was immunoSEQ multiplex PCR. The sample records 10,000 or so clones, 70% to 80% being singletons. Histologic diagnosis was independently verified by two lung pathologists. The data are from a study of immune evolution from preneoplasia to lung adenocarcinoma. General observations from the study: Clonality was highest in normal lung, lower in later-stage lesions apparently.

This CDR3 has 15 amino acids. V was cut by 0 bases and J by 1 base, with 11 bases left in between. CDR1 SGHTS and CDR2 YDEGEE come from the germline V gene. The sequenced sample consisted of FFPE minimally invasive lung adenocarcinoma tissue. The TCR comes from a donor at least 70 years old with lung adenocarcinoma. J is TRBJ2-7 and V is TRBV5-8, with D unresolved. This chain's CDR3 is CASSLGALGSYEQYF. DNA of the CDR3: TGTGCCAGCAGCTTGGGGGCACTTGGGTCCTACGAGCAGTACTTC.